The source of this TCR beta chain is a study of blood T cell repertoires in COVID-19. Participants came from 20 to 25 US areas, aged roughly 18 to 100 years. Profiling relied on immunoSEQ multiplex PCR, and the TCRdb table lists in-frame clones only, not all of them. The sample shows hundreds of thousands of clones, 90% of them seen only once. The CDR3 has 16 residues. Germline CDR1 MGHRA, CDR2 YSYEKL. V shed 0 bases and J 5 bases; nucleotides not matched to a gene: 5. The clonotype comes from a young man who had been exposed to COVID-19. This chain connects TRBV4-1 to TRBJ2-1, with TRBD2 identical over 9 bases. Input material: PBMCs or T cells enriched from blood (not recorded which). DNA for the CDR3: TGCGCCAGCAGCCAAGACTGGCGGGGGGGCAACAATGAGCAGTTCTTC. It is translated as CASSQDWRGGNNEQFF.